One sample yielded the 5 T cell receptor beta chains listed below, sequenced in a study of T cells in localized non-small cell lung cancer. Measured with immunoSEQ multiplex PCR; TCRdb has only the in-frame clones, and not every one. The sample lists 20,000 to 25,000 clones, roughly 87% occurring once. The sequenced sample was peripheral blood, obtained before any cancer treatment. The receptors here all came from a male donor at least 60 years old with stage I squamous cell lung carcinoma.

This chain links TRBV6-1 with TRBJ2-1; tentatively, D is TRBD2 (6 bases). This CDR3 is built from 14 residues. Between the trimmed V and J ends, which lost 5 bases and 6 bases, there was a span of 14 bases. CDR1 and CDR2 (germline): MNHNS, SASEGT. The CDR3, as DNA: TGTGCCAGCAGTCGGGACCCCGGGGGCAATGAGCAGTTCTTC. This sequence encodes CASSRDPGGNEQFF.

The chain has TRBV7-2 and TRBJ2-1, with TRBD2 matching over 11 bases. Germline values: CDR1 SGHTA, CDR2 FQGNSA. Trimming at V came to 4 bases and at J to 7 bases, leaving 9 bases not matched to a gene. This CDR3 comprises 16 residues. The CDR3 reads CASSSLAGVAGNEQFF. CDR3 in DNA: TGTGCCAGCAGCTCACTAGCGGGAGTAGCGGGAAATGAGCAGTTCTTC.

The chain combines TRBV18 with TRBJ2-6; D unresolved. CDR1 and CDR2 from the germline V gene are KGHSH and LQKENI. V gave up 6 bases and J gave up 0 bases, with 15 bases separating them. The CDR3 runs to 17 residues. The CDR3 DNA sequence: TGTGCCAGCTCCCAAGAGAGGTTCAGCTCTGGGGCCAACGTCCTGACTTTC. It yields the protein CASSQERFSSGANVLTF. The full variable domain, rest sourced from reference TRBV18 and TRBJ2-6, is NAGVMQNPRHLVRRRGQEARLRCSPMKGHSHVYWYRQLPEEGLKFMVYLQKENIIDESGMPKERFSAEFPKEGPSILRIQQVVRGDSAAYFCASSQERFSSGANVLTFGAGSRLTVL.

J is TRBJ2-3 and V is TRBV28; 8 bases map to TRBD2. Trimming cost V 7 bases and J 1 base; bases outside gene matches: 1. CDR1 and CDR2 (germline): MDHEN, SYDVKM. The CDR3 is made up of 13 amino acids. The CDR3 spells CASILAGTDTQYF. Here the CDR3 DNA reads TGTGCCAGCATACTAGCGGGCACAGATACGCAGTATTTT.

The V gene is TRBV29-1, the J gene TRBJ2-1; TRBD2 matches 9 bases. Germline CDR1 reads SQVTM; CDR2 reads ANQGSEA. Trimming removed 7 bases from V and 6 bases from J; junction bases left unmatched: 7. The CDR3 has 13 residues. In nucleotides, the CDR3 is TGCAGCGGGGGACTAGCAGCAACCAATGAGCAGTTCTTC. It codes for CSGGLAATNEQFF.